One and the same sample provided the 3 T cell receptor beta chains below, sequenced in a study of blood T cell repertoires in COVID-19. TCRdb's table, derived via immunoSEQ multiplex PCR, lists solely in-frame clones and lacks some. Found here are approximately 190,000 clones, less than 90% of them singletons; the top ten hold about 20%. Sequencing used peripheral blood. These receptors were obtained from a human donor in a cohort sampled during active COVID-19.

Here the CDR3 DNA reads TGTGCCAGCAGCGTAGCGTCGGTACAGGATACGCAGTATTTT. Translating gives CASSVASVQDTQYF. The rearrangement uses TRBV9 and TRBJ2-3; no reliable D call. V was shortened by 0 bases and J by 6 bases, with 11 bases between the two germline ends. The CDR3 consists of 14 residues. Germline V gene lookup returns CDR1 SGDLS and CDR2 YYNGEE. Drawing the rest from reference TRBV9 and TRBJ2-3, the complete variable domain is DSGVTQTPKHLITATGQRVTLRCSPRSGDLSVYWYQQSLDQGLQFLIQYYNGEERAKGNILERFSAQQFPDLHSELNLSSLELGDSALYFCASSVASVQDTQYFGPGTRLTVL.

This clone was counted a single time. The chain has TRBV5-1 and TRBJ1-5; D may be TRBD1 (6 bases). This CDR3 has 14 amino acids. V lost 0 bases, J lost 7 bases, and 11 bases lay in between. Germline CDR1 SGHRS, CDR2 YFSETQ. The CDR3 here is CASSLGHGGQPQHF. CDR3 nucleotides: TGCGCCAGCAGCTTGGGACATGGGGGCCAGCCCCAGCATTTT.

This sequence joins TRBV2 and TRBJ2-7; 7 positions agree with TRBD1. This CDR3 is built from 15 residues. The junction had 11 bases not matched to a gene; V was cut back by 2 bases and J by 7 bases. From germline, CDR1 is SNHLY and CDR2 FYNNEI. CDR3 residues: CASSERDSVMGEQYV. The DNA of the CDR3 is TGTGCCAGCAGTGAAAGGGACAGCGTTATGGGGGAGCAGTACGTC.